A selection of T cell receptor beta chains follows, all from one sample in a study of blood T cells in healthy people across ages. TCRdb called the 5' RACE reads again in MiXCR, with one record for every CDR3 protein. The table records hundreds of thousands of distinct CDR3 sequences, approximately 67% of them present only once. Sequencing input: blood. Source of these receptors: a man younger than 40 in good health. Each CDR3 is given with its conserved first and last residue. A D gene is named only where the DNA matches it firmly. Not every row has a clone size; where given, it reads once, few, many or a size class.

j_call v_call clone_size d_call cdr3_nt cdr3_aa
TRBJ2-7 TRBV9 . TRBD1 TGTGCCAGCAGCGTAGGGGACAGGGCCTCCTACGAGCAGTACTTC CASSVGDRASYEQYF
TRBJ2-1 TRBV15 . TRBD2 TGTGCCACCAGCTCTCCGGGGGGGGATATGTACAATGAGCAGTTCTTC CATSSPGGDMYNEQFF
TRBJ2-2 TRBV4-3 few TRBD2 TGCGCCAGCAGCCAAATTCGGACTAGCGGGGGCGGGGAGCTGTTTTTT CASSQIRTSGGGELFF
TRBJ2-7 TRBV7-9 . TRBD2 TGTGCCAGCAGCTTATGGCAAGCGGGGGGAATCTACGAGCAGTACTTC CASSLWQAGGIYEQYF
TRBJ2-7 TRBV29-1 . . TGCAGCGCTGAGAGCTACTCCTACGAGCAGTACTTC CSAESYSYEQYF
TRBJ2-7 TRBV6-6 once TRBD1 TGTGCCAGCAGTTACTCAAGACAGGGTGCCGAGCAGTACTTC CASSYSRQGAEQYF
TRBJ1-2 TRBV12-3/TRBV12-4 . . TGTGCCAGCAGTTTAGCGAGGGAGGGTGTCTATGGCTACACCTTC CASSLAREGVYGYTF
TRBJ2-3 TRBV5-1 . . TGCGCCAGCAGCTTAAGTCAGGGGTCAGATACGCAGTATTTT CASSLSQGSDTQYF
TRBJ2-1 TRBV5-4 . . TGTGCCAGCAGCTTGAACGCCTTCAATGAGCAGTTCTTC CASSLNAFNEQFF
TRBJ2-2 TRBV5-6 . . TGTGCCAGCAGCTTGGGCCAGCAGAACACCGGGGAGCTGTTTTTT CASSLGQQNTGELFF
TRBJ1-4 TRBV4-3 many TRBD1 TGCGCCAGCAGCCCGGGACAGGGCAAAGAAAAACTGTTTTTT CASSPGQGKEKLFF
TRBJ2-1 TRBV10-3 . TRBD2 TGTGCCATCCAAACTAGCGGGGGTGAGCAGTTCTTC CAIQTSGGEQFF
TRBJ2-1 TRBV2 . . TGTGCCAGTTACGGGGACTACAATGAGCAGTTCTTC CASYGDYNEQFF
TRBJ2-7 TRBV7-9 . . TGTGCCAGCGATTTCCAAATCGAGGGCGAGCAGTACTTC CASDFQIEGEQYF
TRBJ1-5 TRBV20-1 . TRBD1 TGCAGTGCTAGAGTCGGGACAGGGGAACAGCCCCAGCATTTT CSARVGTGEQPQHF
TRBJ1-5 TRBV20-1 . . TGCAGTGCTAGAGAGGGTTTGGGCCAGCATTTT CSAREGLGQHF
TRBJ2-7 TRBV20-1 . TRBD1 TGCAGTGCTGTAGGGGACAGGGGACCCAGCTCCTACGAGCAGTACTTC CSAVGDRGPSSYEQYF
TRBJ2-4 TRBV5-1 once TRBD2 TGCGCCAGCAGCCAACGGACTAGCGGGGGTTCTGCTGGGGACATTCGGTACTTC CASSQRTSGGSAGDIRYF
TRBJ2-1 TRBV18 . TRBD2 TGTGCCAGCTCGTCCGCTAGCGGGGGGGGCCATGAGCAGTTCTTC CASSSASGGGHEQFF
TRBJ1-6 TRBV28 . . TGTGCCAGCAGCCCCGCTTTCAATTCACCCCTCCACTTT CASSPAFNSPLHF
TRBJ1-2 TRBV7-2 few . TGTGCCAGCAGCCCTACCCCCAACAGGAAGGGAAATAGTGGCTACACCTTC CASSPTPNRKGNSGYTF
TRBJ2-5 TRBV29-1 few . TGCAGCGTCACCGGGGACCAAGAGACCCAGTACTTC CSVTGDQETQYF
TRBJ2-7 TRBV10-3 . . TGTGCCATCAGTCCCACAGACAGGCCCTACGAGCAGTACTTC CAISPTDRPYEQYF
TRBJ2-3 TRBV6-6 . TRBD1 TGTGCCAGCGGAACCGGGACAGGGGTCACAGATACGCAGTATTTT CASGTGTGVTDTQYF
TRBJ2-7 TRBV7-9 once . TGTGCCAGCAGCTTGTTTTTACTGCGCGACTACTACGAGCAGTACTTC CASSLFLLRDYYEQYF